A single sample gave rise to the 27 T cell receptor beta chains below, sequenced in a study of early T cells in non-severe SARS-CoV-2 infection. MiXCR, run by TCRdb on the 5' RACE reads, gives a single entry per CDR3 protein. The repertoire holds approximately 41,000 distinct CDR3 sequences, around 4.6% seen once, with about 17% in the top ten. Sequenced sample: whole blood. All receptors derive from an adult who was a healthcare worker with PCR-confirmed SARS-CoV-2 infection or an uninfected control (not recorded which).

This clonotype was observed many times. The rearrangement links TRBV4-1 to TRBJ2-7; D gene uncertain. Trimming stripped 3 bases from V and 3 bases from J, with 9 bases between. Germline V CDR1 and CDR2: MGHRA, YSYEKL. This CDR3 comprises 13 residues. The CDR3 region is CASSQAFDYEQYF. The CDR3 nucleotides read TGCGCCAGCAGCCAGGCATTCGACTACGAGCAGTACTTC.

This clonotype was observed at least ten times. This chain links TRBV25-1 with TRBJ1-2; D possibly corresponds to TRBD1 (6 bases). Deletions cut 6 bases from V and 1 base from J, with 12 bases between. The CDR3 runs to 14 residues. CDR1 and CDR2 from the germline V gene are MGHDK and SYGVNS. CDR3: CASSRGGLNYGYTF. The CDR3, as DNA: TGTGCCAGCAGCCGGGGGGGCCTTAACTATGGCTACACCTTC.

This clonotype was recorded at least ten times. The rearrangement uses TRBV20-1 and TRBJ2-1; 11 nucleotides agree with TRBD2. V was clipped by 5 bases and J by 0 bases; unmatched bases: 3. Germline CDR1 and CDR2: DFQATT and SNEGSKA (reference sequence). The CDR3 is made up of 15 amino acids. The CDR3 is CSAPSGGSSYNEQFF. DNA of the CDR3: TGCAGTGCTCCTAGCGGGGGGAGCTCCTACAATGAGCAGTTCTTC.

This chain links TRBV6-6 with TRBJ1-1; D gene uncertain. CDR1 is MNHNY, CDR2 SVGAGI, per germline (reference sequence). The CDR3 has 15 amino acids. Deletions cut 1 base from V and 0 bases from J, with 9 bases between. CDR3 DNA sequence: TGTGCCAGCAGTTACTTGTTGGGATTGAACACTGAAGCTTTCTTT. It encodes CASSYLLGLNTEAFF.

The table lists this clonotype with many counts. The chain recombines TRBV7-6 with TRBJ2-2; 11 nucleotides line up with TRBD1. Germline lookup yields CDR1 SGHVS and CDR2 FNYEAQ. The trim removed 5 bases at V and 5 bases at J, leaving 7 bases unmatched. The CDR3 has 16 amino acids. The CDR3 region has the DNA TGTGCCAGCAGCCTGGGGACAGGGGGACGGACCGGGGAGCTGTTTTTT. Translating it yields CASSLGTGGRTGELFF. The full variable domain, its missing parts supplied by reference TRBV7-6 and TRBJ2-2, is GAGVSQSPRYKVTKRGQDVALRCDPISGHVSLYWYRQALGQGPEFLTYFNYEAQQDKSGLPNDRFSAERPEGSISTLTIQRTEQRDSAMYRCASSLGTGGRTGELFFGEGSRLTVL.

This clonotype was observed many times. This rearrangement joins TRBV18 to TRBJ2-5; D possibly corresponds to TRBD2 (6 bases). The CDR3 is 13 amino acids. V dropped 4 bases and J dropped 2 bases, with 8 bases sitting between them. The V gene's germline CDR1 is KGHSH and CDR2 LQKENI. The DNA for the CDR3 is TGTGCCAGCTCACTCCGGGAGCAAGAGACCCAGTACTTC. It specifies CASSLREQETQYF.

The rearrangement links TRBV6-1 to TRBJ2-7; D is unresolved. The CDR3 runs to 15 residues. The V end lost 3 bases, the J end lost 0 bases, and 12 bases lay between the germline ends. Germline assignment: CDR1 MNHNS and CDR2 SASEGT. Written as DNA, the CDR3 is TGTGCCAGCAGTGAGCCCAGTCGAAGCTCCTACGAGCAGTACTTC. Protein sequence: CASSEPSRSSYEQYF.

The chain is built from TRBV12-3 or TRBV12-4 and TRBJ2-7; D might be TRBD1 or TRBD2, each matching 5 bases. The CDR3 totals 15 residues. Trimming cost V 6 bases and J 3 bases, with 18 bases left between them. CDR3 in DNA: TGTGCCAGCAGCCTCAGTGGGACGGCGAACTACGAGCAGTACTTC. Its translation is CASSLSGTANYEQYF.

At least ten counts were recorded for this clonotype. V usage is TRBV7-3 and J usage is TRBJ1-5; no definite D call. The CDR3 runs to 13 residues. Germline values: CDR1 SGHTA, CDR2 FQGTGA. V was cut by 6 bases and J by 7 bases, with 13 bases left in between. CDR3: CASRPPPRQPQHF. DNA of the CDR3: TGTGCCAGCAGACCCCCGCCGAGGCAGCCCCAGCATTTT.

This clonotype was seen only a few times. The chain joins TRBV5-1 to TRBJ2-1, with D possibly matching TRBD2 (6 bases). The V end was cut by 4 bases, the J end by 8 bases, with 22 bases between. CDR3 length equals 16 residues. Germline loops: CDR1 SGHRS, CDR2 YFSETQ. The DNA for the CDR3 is TGCGCCAGCAGCCCGATAGCGGAGAGCCCGTCCGATGAGCAGTTCTTC. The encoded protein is CASSPIAESPSDEQFF.

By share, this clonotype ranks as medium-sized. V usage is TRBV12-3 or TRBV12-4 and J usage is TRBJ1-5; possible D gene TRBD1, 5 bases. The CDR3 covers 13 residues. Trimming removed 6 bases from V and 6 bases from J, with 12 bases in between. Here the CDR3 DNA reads TGTGCCAGCAGCCCGACAGAGGGTCAGCCCCAGCATTTT. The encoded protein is CASSPTEGQPQHF.

The CDR3 DNA follows: TGTGCCAGCAGCGTAGCTGTGGGGACGAACACCGGGGAGCTGTTTTTT. Its translation is CASSVAVGTNTGELFF. The chain is built from TRBV9 and TRBJ2-2; no reliable D call. Trimming pared 0 bases from V and 0 bases from J, leaving 9 bases between. The CDR3 length is 16 residues. Per the germline V gene, CDR1 is SGDLS and CDR2 is YYNGEE. The full variable domain, completed using reference TRBV9 and TRBJ2-2, is DSGVTQTPKHLITATGQRVTLRCSPRSGDLSVYWYQQSLDQGLQFLIQYYNGEERAKGNILERFSAQQFPDLHSELNLSSLELGDSALYFCASSVAVGTNTGELFFGEGSRLTVL.

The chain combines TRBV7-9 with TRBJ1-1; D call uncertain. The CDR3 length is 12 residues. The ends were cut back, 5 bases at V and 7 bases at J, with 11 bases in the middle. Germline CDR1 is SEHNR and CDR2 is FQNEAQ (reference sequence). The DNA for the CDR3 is TGTGCCAGCAGCGCAGCAGGTAGTGAAGCTTTCTTT. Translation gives CASSAAGSEAFF.

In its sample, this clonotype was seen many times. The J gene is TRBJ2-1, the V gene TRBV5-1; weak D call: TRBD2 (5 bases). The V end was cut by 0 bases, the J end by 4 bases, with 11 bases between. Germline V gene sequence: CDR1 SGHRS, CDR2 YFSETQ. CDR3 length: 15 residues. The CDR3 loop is CASSLDLRVYNEQFF. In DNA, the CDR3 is TGCGCCAGCAGCTTGGATCTGAGGGTGTACAATGAGCAGTTCTTC.

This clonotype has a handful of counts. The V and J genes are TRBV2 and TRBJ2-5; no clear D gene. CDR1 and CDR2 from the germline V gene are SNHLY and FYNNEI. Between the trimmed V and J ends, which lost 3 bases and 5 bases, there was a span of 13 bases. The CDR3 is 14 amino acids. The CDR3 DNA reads TGTGCCAGCAGTGAGGAAGGAATTGGTGAGACCCAGTACTTC. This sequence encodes CASSEEGIGETQYF.

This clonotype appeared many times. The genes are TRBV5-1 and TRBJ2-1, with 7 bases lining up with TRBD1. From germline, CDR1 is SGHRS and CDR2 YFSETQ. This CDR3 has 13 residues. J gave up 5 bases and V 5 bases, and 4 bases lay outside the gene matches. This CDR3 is CASRPGQNNEQFF. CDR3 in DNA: TGCGCCAGCAGACCGGGACAGAACAATGAGCAGTTCTTC.

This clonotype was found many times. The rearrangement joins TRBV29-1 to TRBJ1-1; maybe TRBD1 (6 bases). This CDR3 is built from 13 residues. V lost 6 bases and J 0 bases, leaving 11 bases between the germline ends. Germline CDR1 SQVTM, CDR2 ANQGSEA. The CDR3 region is CSVRGPMNTEAFF. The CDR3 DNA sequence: TGCAGCGTCAGGGGACCTATGAACACTGAAGCTTTCTTT.

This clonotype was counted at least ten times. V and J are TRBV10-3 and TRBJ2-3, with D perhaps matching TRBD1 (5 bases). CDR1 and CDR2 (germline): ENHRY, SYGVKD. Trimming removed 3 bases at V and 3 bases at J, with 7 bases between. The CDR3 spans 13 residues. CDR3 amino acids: CAISDGATDTQYF. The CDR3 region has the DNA TGTGCCATCAGTGATGGGGCAACAGATACGCAGTATTTT.

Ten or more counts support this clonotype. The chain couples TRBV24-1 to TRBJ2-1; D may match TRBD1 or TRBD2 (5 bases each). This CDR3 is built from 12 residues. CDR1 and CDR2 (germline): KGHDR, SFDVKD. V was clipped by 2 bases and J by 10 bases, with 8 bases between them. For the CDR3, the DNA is TGTGCCACCAGTGATTATGAGGGGGAGCAGTTCTTC. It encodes CATSDYEGEQFF.

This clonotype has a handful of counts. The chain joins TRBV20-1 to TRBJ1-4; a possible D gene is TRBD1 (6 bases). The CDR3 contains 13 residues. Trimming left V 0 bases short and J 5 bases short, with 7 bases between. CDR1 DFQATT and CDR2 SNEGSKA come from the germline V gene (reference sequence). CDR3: CSAREGGNEKLFF. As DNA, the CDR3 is TGCAGTGCTAGAGAAGGGGGGAATGAAAAACTGTTTTTT.

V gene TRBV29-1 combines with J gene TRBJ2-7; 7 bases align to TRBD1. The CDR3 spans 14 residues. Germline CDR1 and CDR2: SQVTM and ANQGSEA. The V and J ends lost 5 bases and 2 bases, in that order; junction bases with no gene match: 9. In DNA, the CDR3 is TGCAGCGTTTCCCCCACAGGGGTGGCCTACGAGCAGTACTTC. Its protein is CSVSPTGVAYEQYF.

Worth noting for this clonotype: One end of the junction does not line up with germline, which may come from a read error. CDR3 nucleotides: TGTGCCAGCAAGCGATGGGGCACTGATACGCAGTATTTT. This encodes CASKRWGTDTQYF. The chain uses TRBV7-2 and TRBJ2-3; D may be TRBD1 (5 bases). The CDR3 has 13 residues. Germline V gene data show CDR1 as SGHTA and CDR2 as FQGNSA.

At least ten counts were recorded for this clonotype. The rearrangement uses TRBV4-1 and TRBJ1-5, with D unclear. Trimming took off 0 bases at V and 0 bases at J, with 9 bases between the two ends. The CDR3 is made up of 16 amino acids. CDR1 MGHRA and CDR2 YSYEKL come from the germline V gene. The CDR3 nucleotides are TGCGCCAGCAGCCAAGAGGCAGACCATAGCAATCAGCCCCAGCATTTT. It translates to CASSQEADHSNQPQHF.

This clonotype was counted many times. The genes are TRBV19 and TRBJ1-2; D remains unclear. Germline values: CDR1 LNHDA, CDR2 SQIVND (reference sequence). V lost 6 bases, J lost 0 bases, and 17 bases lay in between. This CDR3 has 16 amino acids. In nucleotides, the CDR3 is TGTGCCAGTAGCTCTAGGGCAGCCGCTGCTAACTATGGCTACACCTTC. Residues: CASSSRAAAANYGYTF.

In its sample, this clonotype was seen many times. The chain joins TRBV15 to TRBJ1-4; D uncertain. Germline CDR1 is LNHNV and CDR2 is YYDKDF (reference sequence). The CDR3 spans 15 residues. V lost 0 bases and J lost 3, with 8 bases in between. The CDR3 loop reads CATSRDGRANEKLFF. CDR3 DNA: TGTGCCACCAGCAGAGATGGGCGGGCTAATGAAAAACTGTTTTTT.

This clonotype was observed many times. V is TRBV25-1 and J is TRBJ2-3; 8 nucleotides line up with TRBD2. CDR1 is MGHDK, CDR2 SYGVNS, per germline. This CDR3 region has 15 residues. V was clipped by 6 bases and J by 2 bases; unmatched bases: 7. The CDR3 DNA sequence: TGTGCCAGCAGCATGTCGGGGGGGCCCACAGATACGCAGTATTTT. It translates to CASSMSGGPTDTQYF.

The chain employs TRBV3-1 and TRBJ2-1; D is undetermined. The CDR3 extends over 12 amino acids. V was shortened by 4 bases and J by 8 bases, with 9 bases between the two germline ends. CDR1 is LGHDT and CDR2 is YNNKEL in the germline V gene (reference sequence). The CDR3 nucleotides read TGTGCCAGCAGCCCCAGTAGAGATGAGCAGTTCTTC. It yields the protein CASSPSRDEQFF.